This TCR beta chain comes out of a study of CD8 T cells in Susac syndrome. A quantity of about 0.45 to 1 ug RNA underwent reverse transcription using random hexamers. immunoSEQ multiplex PCR amplified TCR beta CDR3 across 54 Vbeta, 13 Jbeta. TCRdb re-called the immunoSEQ multiplex PCR reads through MiXCR, storing one row per CDR3 protein. Of around 130,000 distinct CDR3 sequences in the sample, roughly 94% were seen once. Negative isolation was used for CD8+ and CD4+ T cells and FACS enrichment for TEMRA cells. Sequenced: CD4+ T cells from PBMCs. The TCR originated in a human donor in good health.

The CDR3, as DNA: TGCGCCAGCAGTGACAGGAGGGATGAGCAGTACTTC. Amino acid sequence: CASSDRRDEQYF. V gene TRBV10-2 combines with J gene TRBJ2-7, with TRBD2 as a possible D gene (6 bases). The germline CDR1 and CDR2 sequences are WSHSY and SAAADI. Between the trimmed V and J ends, which lost 3 bases and 7 bases, there was a span of 10 bases. The CDR3 has 12 residues.